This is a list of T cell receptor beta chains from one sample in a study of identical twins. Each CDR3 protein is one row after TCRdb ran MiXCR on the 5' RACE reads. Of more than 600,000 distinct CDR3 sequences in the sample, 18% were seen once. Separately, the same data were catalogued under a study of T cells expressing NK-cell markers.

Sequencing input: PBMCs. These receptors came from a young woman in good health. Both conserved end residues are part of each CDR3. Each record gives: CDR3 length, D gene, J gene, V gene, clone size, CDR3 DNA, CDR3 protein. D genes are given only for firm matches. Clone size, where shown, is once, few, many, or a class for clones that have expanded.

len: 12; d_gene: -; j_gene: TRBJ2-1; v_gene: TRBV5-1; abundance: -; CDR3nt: TGCGCCACCGGAACAGGGTACAATGAGCAGTTCTTC; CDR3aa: CATGTGYNEQFF
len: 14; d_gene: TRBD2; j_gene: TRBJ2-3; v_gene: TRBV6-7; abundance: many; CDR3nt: TGTGCCAGCATAGGACTAGCGGGAGGAGATACGCAGTATTTT; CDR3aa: CASIGLAGGDTQYF
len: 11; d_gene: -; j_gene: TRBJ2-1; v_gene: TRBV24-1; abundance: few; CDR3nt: TGTGCCACCAGTGTCGCTGATGAGCAGTTCTTC; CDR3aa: CATSVADEQFF
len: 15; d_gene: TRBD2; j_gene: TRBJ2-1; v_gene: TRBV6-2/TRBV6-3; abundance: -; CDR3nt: TGTGCCAGCAGTTACGCTAGCGGGACGTACAATGAGCAGTTCTTC; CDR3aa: CASSYASGTYNEQFF
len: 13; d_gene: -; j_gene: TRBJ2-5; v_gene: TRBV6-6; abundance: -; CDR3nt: TGTGCCAGCAGTTACTCGAGCAGAGAGACCCAGTACTTC; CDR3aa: CASSYSSRETQYF
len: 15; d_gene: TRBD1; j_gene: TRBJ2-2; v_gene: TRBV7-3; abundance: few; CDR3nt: TGTGCCAGCAGATCCGACAGGGCGGGCACCGGGGAGCTGTTTTTT; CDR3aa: CASRSDRAGTGELFF
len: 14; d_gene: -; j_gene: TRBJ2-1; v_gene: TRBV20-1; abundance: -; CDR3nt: TGCAGTGCTAGAGATGCAACGGGTATAAATGAGCAGTTCTTC; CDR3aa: CSARDATGINEQFF
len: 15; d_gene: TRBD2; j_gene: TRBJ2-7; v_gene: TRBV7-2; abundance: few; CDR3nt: TGTGCCAGCAGGGGAGGAGGGACTATTCAAAACGAGCAGTACTTC; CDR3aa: CASRGGGTIQNEQYF
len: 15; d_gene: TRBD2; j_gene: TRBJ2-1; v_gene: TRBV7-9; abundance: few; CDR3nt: TGTGCCAGCAGCCCCGAGCGGGGGCACAGGAAGGAGCAGTTCTTC; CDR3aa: CASSPERGHRKEQFF
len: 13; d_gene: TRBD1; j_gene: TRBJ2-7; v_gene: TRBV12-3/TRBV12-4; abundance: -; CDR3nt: TGTGCCAGCAGGAAGGACAGGGCGGTTGGGCAGTACTTC; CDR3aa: CASRKDRAVGQYF
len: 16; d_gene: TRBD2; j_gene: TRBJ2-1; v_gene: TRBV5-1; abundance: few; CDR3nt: TGCGCCAGCAGCTACACCGGGACTAGCGGGGTCAATGAGCAGTTCTTC; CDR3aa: CASSYTGTSGVNEQFF
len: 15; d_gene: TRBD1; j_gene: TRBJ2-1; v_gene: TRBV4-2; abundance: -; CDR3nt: TGTGCCAGCAGCCAAGTCTCGGGACAGGACAATGAGCAGTTCTTC; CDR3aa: CASSQVSGQDNEQFF
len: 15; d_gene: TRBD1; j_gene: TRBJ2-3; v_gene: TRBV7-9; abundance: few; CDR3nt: TGTGCCAGCAGCCTCTCAAGGGGGCTCACAGATACGCAGTATTTT; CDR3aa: CASSLSRGLTDTQYF
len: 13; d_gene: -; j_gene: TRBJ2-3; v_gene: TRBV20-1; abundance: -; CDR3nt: TGCAGTGCTAGCGGGGCCGGAGGCGATACGCAGTATTTT; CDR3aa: CSASGAGGDTQYF
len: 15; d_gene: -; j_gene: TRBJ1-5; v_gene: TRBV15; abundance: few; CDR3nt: TGTGCCACCAGCAGATCGAGGACAGCCAATCAGCCCCAGCATTTT; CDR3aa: CATSRSRTANQPQHF
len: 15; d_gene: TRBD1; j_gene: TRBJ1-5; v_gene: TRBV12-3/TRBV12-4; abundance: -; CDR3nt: TGTGCCAGCAGTCTTCACAGGGGTAGCAATCAGCCCCAGCATTTT; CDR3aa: CASSLHRGSNQPQHF
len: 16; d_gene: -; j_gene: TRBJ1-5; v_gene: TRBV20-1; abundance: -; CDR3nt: TGCAGTGCTGGAGCCTTGCTGGCCGCAGGTGGTCAGCCCCAGCATTTT; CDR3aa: CSAGALLAAGGQPQHF
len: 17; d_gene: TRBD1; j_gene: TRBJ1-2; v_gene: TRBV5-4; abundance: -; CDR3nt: TGTGCCAGCAGCTTGGTTTGGACAGGTAAAGGGGGATGTGACTACACCTTC; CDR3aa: CASSLVWTGKGGCDYTF
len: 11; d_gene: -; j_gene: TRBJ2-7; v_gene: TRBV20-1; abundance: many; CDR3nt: TGCAGTGCCAGTGCAGGGCGCGAGCAGTACTTC; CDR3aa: CSASAGREQYF
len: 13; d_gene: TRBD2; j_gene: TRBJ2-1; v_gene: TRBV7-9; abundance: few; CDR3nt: TGTGCCAGCAGCTTAGTTCCTAGCGCGGGAGTGTTCTTC; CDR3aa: CASSLVPSAGVFF
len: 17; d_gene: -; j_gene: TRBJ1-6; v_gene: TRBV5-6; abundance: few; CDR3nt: TGTGCCAGCAGCTTGCATGGCGGGGCCTCCTATAATTCACCCCTCCACTTT; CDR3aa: CASSLHGGASYNSPLHF
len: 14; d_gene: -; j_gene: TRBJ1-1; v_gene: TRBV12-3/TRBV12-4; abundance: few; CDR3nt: TGTGCCAGCAGTTCCTCTGATTCCGGCGTGAGAGCTTTCTTT; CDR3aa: CASSSSDSGVRAFF
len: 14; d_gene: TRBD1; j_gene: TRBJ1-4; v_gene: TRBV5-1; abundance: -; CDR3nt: TGCGCCAGCAGCTATAATACAGGGGTCGAAAAACTGTTTTTT; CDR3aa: CASSYNTGVEKLFF
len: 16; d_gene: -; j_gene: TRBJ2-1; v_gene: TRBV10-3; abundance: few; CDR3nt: TGTGCCATCAGTGATCCCGGGACTCTACCAGCCAATGAGCAGTTCTTC; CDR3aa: CAISDPGTLPANEQFF
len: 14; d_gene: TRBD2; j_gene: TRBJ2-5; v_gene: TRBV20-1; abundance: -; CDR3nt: TGCAGTGCTTGCCTACTAGCGGACCAAGAGACCCAGTACTTC; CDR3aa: CSACLLADQETQYF
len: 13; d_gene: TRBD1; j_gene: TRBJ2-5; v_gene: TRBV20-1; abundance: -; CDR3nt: TGCAGTGCTAGAGGACAGGGGGCAAAGACCCAGTACTTC; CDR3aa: CSARGQGAKTQYF
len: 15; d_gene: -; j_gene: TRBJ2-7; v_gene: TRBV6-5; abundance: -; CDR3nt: TGTGCCAGCAGTTACTCGATTGCGGATTCCTACGAGCAGTACTTC; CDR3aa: CASSYSIADSYEQYF
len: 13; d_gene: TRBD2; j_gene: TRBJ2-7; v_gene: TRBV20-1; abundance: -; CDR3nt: TGCAGTGCTAGGGGATCCGCGGGAGCGGTGCAGTACTTC; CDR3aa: CSARGSAGAVQYF
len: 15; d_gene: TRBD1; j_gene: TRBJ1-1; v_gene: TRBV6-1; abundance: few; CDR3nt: TGTGCCAGCAGTAAGCTCCAGGGGGCTATCTCTGAAGCTTTCTTT; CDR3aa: CASSKLQGAISEAFF
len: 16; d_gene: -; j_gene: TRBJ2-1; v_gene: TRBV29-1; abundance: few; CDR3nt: TGCAGCGTTGAATTTTCGGCTAGGCCGTCCTACAATGAGCAGTTCTTC; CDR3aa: CSVEFSARPSYNEQFF
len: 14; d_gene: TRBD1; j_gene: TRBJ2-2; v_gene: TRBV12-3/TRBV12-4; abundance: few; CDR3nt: TGTGCCAGCAGTTGGGACAGCTACACCGGGGAGCTGTTTTTT; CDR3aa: CASSWDSYTGELFF
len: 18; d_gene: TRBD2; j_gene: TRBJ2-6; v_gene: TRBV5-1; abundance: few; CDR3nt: TGCGCCAGCAGCGGGGGACTAAGCCTTTGGGCTGGGGCCAACGTCCTGACTTTC; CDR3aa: CASSGGLSLWAGANVLTF
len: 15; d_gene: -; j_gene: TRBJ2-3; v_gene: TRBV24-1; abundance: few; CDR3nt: TGTGCCACCAGTGATATAGGTTCGGCCCCAGATACGCAGTATTTT; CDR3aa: CATSDIGSAPDTQYF
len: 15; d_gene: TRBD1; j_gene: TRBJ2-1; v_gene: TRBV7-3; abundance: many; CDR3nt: TGTGCCAGCAGCCTGACAGGGGGAGGCTACAATGAGCAGTTCTTC; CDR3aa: CASSLTGGGYNEQFF
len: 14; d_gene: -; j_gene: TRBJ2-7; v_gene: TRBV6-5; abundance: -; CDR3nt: TGTGCCAGCAGTTCCACACGGGCCCCCTACGAGCAGTACTTC; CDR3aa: CASSSTRAPYEQYF
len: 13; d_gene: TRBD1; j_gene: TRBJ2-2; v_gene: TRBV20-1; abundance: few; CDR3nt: TGCAGTGCTAAAAACCAGGGGGCCTGGGAGCTGTTTTTT; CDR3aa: CSAKNQGAWELFF
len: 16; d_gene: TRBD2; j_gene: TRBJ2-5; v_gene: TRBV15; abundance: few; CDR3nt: TGTGCCACCAGCAGTCACCCTAGCGGGGGGGAGCTAACCCAGTACTTC; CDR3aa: CATSSHPSGGELTQYF
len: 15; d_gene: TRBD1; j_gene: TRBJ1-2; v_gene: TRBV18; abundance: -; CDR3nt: TGTGCCAGCTCACCAGCGACAGGGGCGGACTATGGCTACACCTTC; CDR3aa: CASSPATGADYGYTF
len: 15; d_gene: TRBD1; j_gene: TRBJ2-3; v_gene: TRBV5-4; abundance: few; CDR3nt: TGTGCCAGCAGCGTAGGGGGCGAGAGCACAGATACGCAGTATTTT; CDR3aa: CASSVGGESTDTQYF
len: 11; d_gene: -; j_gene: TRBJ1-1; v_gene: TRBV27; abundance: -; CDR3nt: TGTGCCACCCACGGGAGCACTGAAGCTTTCTTT; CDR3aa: CATHGSTEAFF
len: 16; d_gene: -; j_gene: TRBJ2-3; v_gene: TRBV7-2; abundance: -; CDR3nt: TGTGCCAGCAGCTTAGTCGGGGGCACTAGCACAGATACGCAGTATTTT; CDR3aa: CASSLVGGTSTDTQYF
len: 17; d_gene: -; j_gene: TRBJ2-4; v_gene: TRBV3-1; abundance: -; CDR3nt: TGTGCCAGCAGCCCCCTGAGCGACTGGCCATCGGGAAACATTCAGTACTTC; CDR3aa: CASSPLSDWPSGNIQYF
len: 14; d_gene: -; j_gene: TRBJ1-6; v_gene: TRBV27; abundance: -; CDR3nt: TGTGCCAGCAGTTTCCACCGGGAGTATTCACCCCTCCACTTT; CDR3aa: CASSFHREYSPLHF
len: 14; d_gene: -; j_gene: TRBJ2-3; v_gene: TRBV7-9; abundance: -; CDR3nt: TGTGCCAGCAGCCCTTACAGGGCTACAGATACGCAGTATTTT; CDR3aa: CASSPYRATDTQYF
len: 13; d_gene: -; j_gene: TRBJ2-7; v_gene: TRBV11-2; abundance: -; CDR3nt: TGTGCCAGCAGCTTAGATAGGGGGAGCGAGCAGTACTTC; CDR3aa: CASSLDRGSEQYF
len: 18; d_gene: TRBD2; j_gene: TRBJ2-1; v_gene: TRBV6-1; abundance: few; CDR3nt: TGTGCCAGCAGTCAAAGGACTAGCGGGTCGGGACTATACAATGAGCAGTTCTTC; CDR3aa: CASSQRTSGSGLYNEQFF
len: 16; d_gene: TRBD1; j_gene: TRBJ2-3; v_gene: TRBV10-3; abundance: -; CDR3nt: TGTGCCATCAGTGAGCCGGGGACAGGGGCGGCGGATACGCAGTATTTT; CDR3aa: CAISEPGTGAADTQYF
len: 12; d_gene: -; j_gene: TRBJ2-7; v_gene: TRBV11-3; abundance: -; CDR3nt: TGTGCCAGCAGCTCCCACCTCTACGAGCAGTACTTC; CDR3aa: CASSSHLYEQYF
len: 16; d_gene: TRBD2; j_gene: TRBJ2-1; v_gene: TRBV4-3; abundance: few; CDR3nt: TGCGCCAGCAGCCAAGTCGGACTAGCGGGAGCTACTGAGCAGTTCTTC; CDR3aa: CASSQVGLAGATEQFF
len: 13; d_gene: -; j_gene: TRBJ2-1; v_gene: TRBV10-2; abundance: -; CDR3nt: TGCGCCAGCAGCAACACGGTATACAATGAGCAGTTCTTC; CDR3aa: CASSNTVYNEQFF
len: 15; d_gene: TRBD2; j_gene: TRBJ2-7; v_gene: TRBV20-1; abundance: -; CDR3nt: TGCAGTGCCAGCCCTCTGGCGGGAGGGCCTTCCGAGCAGTACTTC; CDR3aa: CSASPLAGGPSEQYF